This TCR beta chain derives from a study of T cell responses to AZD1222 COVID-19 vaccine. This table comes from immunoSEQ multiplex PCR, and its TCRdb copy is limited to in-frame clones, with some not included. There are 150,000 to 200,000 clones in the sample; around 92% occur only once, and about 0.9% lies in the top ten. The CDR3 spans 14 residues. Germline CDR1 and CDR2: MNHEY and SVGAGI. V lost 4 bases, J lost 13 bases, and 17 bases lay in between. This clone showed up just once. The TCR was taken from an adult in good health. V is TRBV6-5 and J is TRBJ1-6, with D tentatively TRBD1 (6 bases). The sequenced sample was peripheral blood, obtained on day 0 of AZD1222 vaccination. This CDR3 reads CASSSFRQELPLHF. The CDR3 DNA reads TGTGCCAGCAGTTCGTTCCGACAGGAATTGCCCCTCCACTTT.